This T cell receptor beta chain came from a study of T cell responses to AZD1222 COVID-19 vaccine. V lost 3 bases, J lost 7 bases, and 7 bases lay in between. CDR3 length: 12 residues. The germline CDR1 and CDR2 sequences are SNHLY and FYNNEI. Study-wide results and caveats: Baseline antibody screening turned up just six seropositive AZD1222 recipients. Elevations in Spike-specific TCR breadth and depth followed administration of two AZD1222 doses.

About this clone itself: Its antigen remains unidentified.

TCRdb keeps only in-frame clones here, not all; method: immunoSEQ multiplex PCR. Of 100,000 to 150,000 clones listed, over 75% are singletons. The V and J genes are TRBV2 and TRBJ1-5; possibly TRBD1 for D (5 bases). Here the sequenced sample was peripheral blood, taken on day 0 of MenACWY control vaccination. The clonotype originates from an adult in good health. For the CDR3, the DNA is TGTGCCAGCAGTGAGGGGGGGCAGCCCCAGCATTTT. Translating it yields CASSEGGQPQHF.